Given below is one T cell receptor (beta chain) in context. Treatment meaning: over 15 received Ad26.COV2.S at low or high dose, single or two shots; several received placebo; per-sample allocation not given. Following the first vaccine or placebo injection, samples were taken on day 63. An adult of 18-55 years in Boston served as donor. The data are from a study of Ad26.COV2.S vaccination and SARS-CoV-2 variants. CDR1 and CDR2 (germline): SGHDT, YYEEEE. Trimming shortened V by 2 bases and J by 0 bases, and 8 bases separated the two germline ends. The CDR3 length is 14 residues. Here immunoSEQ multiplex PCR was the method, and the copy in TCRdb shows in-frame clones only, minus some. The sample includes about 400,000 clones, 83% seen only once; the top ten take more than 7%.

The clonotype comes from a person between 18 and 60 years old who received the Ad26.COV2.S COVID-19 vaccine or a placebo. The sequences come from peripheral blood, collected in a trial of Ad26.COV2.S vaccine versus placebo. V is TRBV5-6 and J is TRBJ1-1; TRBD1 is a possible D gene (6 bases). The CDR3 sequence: CASSFRTVNTEAFF. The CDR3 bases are TGTGCCAGCAGCTTTCGGACAGTGAACACTGAAGCTTTCTTT.